This T cell receptor beta chain was identified during a study of T cell responses to AZD1222 COVID-19 vaccine. This clone was recorded once. What it recognizes is unknown. CDR3 length: 15 amino acids. V shed 3 bases, J shed 7 bases, and the junction held 7 bases outside the gene matches. Germline V gene sequence: CDR1 SGHVS, CDR2 FQNEAQ. Pooled samples include second doses given at about 4 or 12 weeks. Clones were read by immunoSEQ multiplex PCR, and TCRdb kept only the in-frame ones, dropping some. The sample shows about 120,000 clones, 88% of them seen only once. Study observations and caveats: Regions 160-218 and 743-854 held dominance among vaccine-associated CD4 TCRs, which spanned spike. It was only after the peak T cell response that any repertoires were sampled.

This sequence was found in an adult who received the AZD1222 COVID-19 vaccine. The chain employs TRBV7-8 and TRBJ2-2; 8 nucleotides match TRBD2. Sequenced material: peripheral blood, taken 28 days after the second AZD1222 dose. The CDR3 coding sequence is TGTGCCAGCAGCTTGATACGGGGGGGCTTCGGGGAGCTGTTTTTT. It encodes CASSLIRGGFGELFF.